These T cell receptor beta chains were read from a single sample in a study of blood T cell repertoires in COVID-19. The assay was immunoSEQ multiplex PCR, and TCRdb's table has in-frame clones only and misses some. Here the sample spans 180,000 or so clones, under 90% being singletons. The sample comprised peripheral blood. The receptors here all came from a woman between 65 and 79 years old with COVID-19, enrolled during active disease. CDR3s include the opening cysteine and the closing phenylalanine or tryptophan. The order of the fields is J gene, V gene, CDR3 protein.

>TRBJ1-1|TRBV5-1
CASRAHVGGTEAFF
>TRBJ1-4|TRBV5-4
CASSSKGQQNEKLFF
>TRBJ1-6|TRBV28
CASTPFIYLAGTGSPLHF
>TRBJ1-1|TRBV30
CAWSVRVPTEAFF
>TRBJ1-5|TRBV6-1
CASSDGVPNQPQHF
>TRBJ2-2|TRBV6-5
CANLPRTDTGELFF
>TRBJ1-2|TRBV18
CASSPDRRNYGYTF
>TRBJ1-3|TRBV6-5
CASRPGAGNTIYF
>TRBJ2-3|TRBV19
CASSTASGGVTDTQYF
>TRBJ2-1|TRBV5-1
CASSLVETAGNEQFF
>TRBJ2-2|TRBV2
CATSSGLTSNTGELFF
>TRBJ1-3|TRBV5-6
CASSLVWASSLSGNTIYF
>TRBJ1-4|TRBV5-1
CASSEQASHEKLFF
>TRBJ1-4|TRBV7-9
CASSLEERGKLFF
>TRBJ1-1|TRBV19
CASSIFSGNTEAFF
>TRBJ1-5|TRBV27
CASSFGQLNQPQHF
>TRBJ2-5|TRBV27
CASSFKGTGEETQYF
>TRBJ2-5|TRBV5-1
CASSVTPDSAKETQYF
>TRBJ1-1|TRBV7-9
CASSASAGSGEAFF
>TRBJ1-3|TRBV5-1
CASSLEQVSGNTIYF
>TRBJ1-1|TRBV5-1
CASRDNLGNTEAFF
>TRBJ1-6|TRBV7-2
CASSLQGDYNSPLHF
>TRBJ1-4|TRBV14
CASSPLTGGREKLFF
>TRBJ2-2|TRBV4-2
CASSRGGGRAAAGELFF
>TRBJ1-5|TRBV5-1
CASSLVPGSEPQHF
>TRBJ1-1|TRBV7-2
CASSVYFGGGGTEAFF
>TRBJ2-7|TRBV4-1
CASSHLAESYEQYF
>TRBJ1-1|TRBV29-1
CSVDVRGLQAFF
>TRBJ2-5|TRBV28
CASSFGSASLETQYF
>TRBJ2-5|TRBV3-1/TRBV3-2
CASSQDYPGGWETQYF
>TRBJ1-1|TRBV18
CASSPYWGGLNTEAFF
>TRBJ2-1|TRBV24-1
CATSDPISRGRNEQFF
>TRBJ2-1|TRBV6-1
CASSASRGGIYNEQFF
>TRBJ1-1|TRBV3-1/TRBV3-2
CASSPDRITEAFF
>TRBJ1-6|TRBV30
CASVWGHYNSPLHF